Below, 14 T cell receptor beta chains from the same sample are listed, as sequenced in a study of blood T cell repertoires in COVID-19 (dated by TCRdb to about 2020). Library preparation employed the immunoSEQ multiplex PCR assay. TCRdb limited this immuneACCESS table to in-frame rearrangements with V and J called. A share of clones is missing; checked studies link under half to unresolved V genes, and the rest is unexplained. For this sample there are over 110,000 clones; around 86% appear just once. Jointly, the top ten make up roughly 8.2% of the sample. What was sequenced was peripheral blood. The receptors derive from a human donor in a cohort sampled during active COVID-19.

CDR3 protein: CASSPGLAGDEQYF. CDR3 DNA sequence: TGTGCCAGCTCACCTGGGCTAGCGGGAGACGAGCAGTACTTC. The gene calls are TRBV18 and TRBJ2-7; the match to TRBD2 covers 10 bases. Germline values: CDR1 KGHSH, CDR2 LQKENI. V shed 3 bases, J shed 5 bases, and the junction held 4 bases outside the gene matches. This CDR3 spans 14 amino acids.

The V call is TRBV4-3, the J call TRBJ1-2; 7 bases agree with TRBD1. Germline values: CDR1 LGHNA, CDR2 YSLEER. Germline trimming cut 4 bases from V and 0 bases from J; bases unmatched to any gene: 23. This CDR3 contains 21 residues. In nucleotides, the CDR3 is TGCGCCAGCAGCCGAGACCCCACTCCGCGGGACAGACTACCCTCTAACTATGGCTACACCTTC. It encodes CASSRDPTPRDRLPSNYGYTF.

This chain uses TRBV7-9 with TRBJ2-3; D unresolved. Germline-derived CDR1 and CDR2 are SEHNR and FQNEAQ (reference sequence). The CDR3 length is 13 residues. V was clipped by 1 base and J by 6 bases, with 8 bases between them. CDR3 sequence (DNA): TGTGCCAGCAGCTTAGTTCCTGAGGATACGCAGTATTTT. Its translation is CASSLVPEDTQYF.

CDR3 nucleotides: TGTGCCAGCAGCGTTACAGGGTTCCACGAGCAGTACTTC. Residues: CASSVTGFHEQYF. The V gene is TRBV2, the J gene TRBJ2-7, with TRBD1 as a possible D gene (6 bases). CDR3 length: 13 amino acids. CDR1 and CDR2 from the germline V gene are SNHLY and FYNNEI. The germline V and J ends were trimmed by 6 bases and 5 bases, with 14 bases remaining between them.

The chain links TRBV7-9 to TRBJ1-4; D may be TRBD1 (5 bases). Germline V gene data show CDR1 as SEHNR and CDR2 as FQNEAQ (reference sequence). The CDR3 loop spans 15 amino acids. The V and J ends lost 1 base and 4 bases respectively, with 10 bases between them. Here the CDR3 reads CASSLGQGGNEKLFF. The CDR3 DNA reads as TGTGCCAGCAGCTTAGGTCAGGGTGGTAATGAAAAACTGTTTTTT.

The V call is TRBV6-5, the J call TRBJ1-4, with 9 bases lining up with TRBD1. The length of the CDR3 is 12 residues. Germline trimming cut 4 bases from V and 10 bases from J; bases unmatched to any gene: 1. Germline CDR1 and CDR2: MNHEY and SVGAGI. For the CDR3, the DNA is TGTGCCAGCAGTTCGGGACAGGGAAAACTGTTTTTT. Translation gives CASSSGQGKLFF.

The chain is built from TRBV14 and TRBJ2-1; 9 bases align to TRBD2. With 4 bases clipped from V and 3 bases from J, the junction kept 4 bases outside the gene matches. The CDR3 totals 15 residues. CDR1 is SGHDN, CDR2 FVKESK, per germline. The CDR3 reads CASSRRTSVYNEQFF. The CDR3 DNA is TGTGCCAGCAGCCGTCGGACTAGCGTCTACAATGAGCAGTTCTTC. Supplemented by reference TRBV14 and TRBJ2-1, the full variable domain reads EAGVTQFPSHSVIEKGQTVTLRCDPISGHDNLYWYRRVMGKEIKFLLHFVKESKQDESGMPNNRFLAERTGGTYSTLKVQPAELEDSGVYFCASSRRTSVYNEQFFGPGTRLTVL.

Here the CDR3 reads CASSYSGLGTSGYNEQFF. The CDR3 nucleotides read TGTGCCAGCAGTTACTCTGGTTTGGGGACTAGCGGCTACAATGAGCAGTTCTTC. The V call is TRBV6-2 or TRBV6-3, the J call TRBJ2-1; 11 bases are a match to TRBD2. The CDR3 sequence is 18 residues long. With 0 bases clipped from V and 3 bases from J, the junction kept 7 bases outside the gene matches. CDR1 and CDR2 from the germline V gene are MNHEY and SVGEGT.

The chain joins TRBV5-1 to TRBJ1-4; 8 nucleotides agree with TRBD1. The CDR3 is 13 residues long. CDR1 and CDR2 from the germline V gene are SGHRS and YFSETQ. With 8 bases clipped from V and 5 bases from J, the junction kept 5 bases outside the gene matches. CDR3 loop: CASARDRNEKLFF. For the CDR3, the DNA is TGCGCCAGTGCTCGGGACAGGAATGAAAAACTGTTTTTT.

The V and J genes are TRBV25-1 and TRBJ1-5, with 12 bases matching TRBD1. The V gene end was trimmed by 2 bases and the J gene end by 6 bases; junction bases not matched to a gene: 5. Germline CDR1 reads MGHDK; CDR2 reads SYGVNS. The CDR3 spans 16 residues. Here the CDR3 DNA reads TGTGCCAGCAGTGAAGGGGACAGGGGGCGAGGTCAGCCCCAGCATTTT. Translating it yields CASSEGDRGRGQPQHF.

This CDR3 reads CASSLKGSLGYEQYF. CDR3 in DNA: TGTGCCAGCTCACTAAAGGGGTCCCTAGGATACGAGCAGTACTTC. The chain joins TRBV18 to TRBJ2-7, with a tentative D call TRBD1 (5 bases). CDR1 is KGHSH, CDR2 LQKENI, per germline. CDR3 length: 15 residues. Trimming shortened V by 4 bases and J by 4 bases, and 17 bases separated the two germline ends.

V is TRBV6-5 and J is TRBJ1-5; D is possibly TRBD1 (5 bases). Trimming cost V 0 bases and J 7 bases, with 10 bases left between them. The CDR3 has 14 residues. CDR1 is MNHEY, CDR2 SVGAGI, per germline. CDR3 protein: CASSYSGRGQPQHF. In nucleotides, the CDR3 is TGTGCCAGCAGTTACTCGGGGCGGGGACAGCCCCAGCATTTT.

Only a few counts were recorded for this clone. The rearrangement uses TRBV27 and TRBJ1-2, with D possibly being TRBD1 (6 bases). The CDR3 covers 15 residues. Germline V lookup: CDR1 MNHEY, CDR2 SMNVEV (reference sequence). Trimming left V 2 bases short and J 2 bases short, with 12 bases between. The CDR3 region has the DNA TGTGCCAGCAGTTTACTCGGTGGACAGAACTATGGCTACACCTTC. Amino acid sequence: CASSLLGGQNYGYTF.

This clone was observed a few times. V usage is TRBV25-1 and J usage is TRBJ2-7; 12 nucleotides agree with TRBD2. Germline V gene sequence: CDR1 MGHDK, CDR2 SYGVNS. This CDR3 is built from 17 residues. With V trimmed by 3 bases and J by 2 bases, 8 bases remained unmatched. The CDR3 reads CASSETLGTSGPYEQYF. CDR3 coding DNA: TGTGCCAGCAGTGAGACCCTTGGGACTAGCGGGCCCTACGAGCAGTACTTC.